These 26 T cell receptor beta chains share one sample of origin, sequenced in a study of CD8 T cells in ankylosing spondylitis. Study-wide findings and caveats: Apparently characteristic of ankylosing spondylitis blood was a TCR beta motif (about 8 highly homologous variants).

Their antigens remain unidentified. MiXCR, run by TCRdb on the 5' RACE reads, gives a single entry per CDR3 protein. The sample has 700,000 to 1,000,000 distinct CDR3 sequences; approximately 10% are singletons. Sequencing used blood, either unsorted or a sorted T cell fraction (not recorded which). The receptors here all came from a male donor with ankylosing spondylitis.

This clonotype has a handful of counts. The chain uses TRBV4-3 and TRBJ2-5; 9 bases are a match to TRBD2. Unmatched junction bases numbered 7, after V lost 5 bases and J lost 0 bases. The CDR3 sequence is 16 residues long. Germline assignment: CDR1 LGHNA and CDR2 YSLEER. CDR3: CASSARVAGDQETQYF. CDR3 sequence (DNA): TGCGCCAGCAGCGCTCGAGTAGCGGGGGACCAAGAGACCCAGTACTTC.

This clonotype was observed a few times. The chain recombines TRBV6-5 with TRBJ1-2, with TRBD1 matching 11 bases. The CDR3 covers 15 residues. Germline CDR1 MNHEY, CDR2 SVGAGI. J lost 5 bases, V lost 2 bases, and 4 bases had no gene match. The CDR3 region is CASSYARDRGYGYTF. Written as DNA, the CDR3 is TGTGCCAGCAGTTACGCCCGGGACAGGGGGTATGGCTACACCTTC.

In its sample, this clonotype was seen a few times. The V gene is TRBV28, the J gene TRBJ2-7; D is perhaps TRBD2 (6 bases). The CDR3 spans 14 residues. The germline CDR1 and CDR2 sequences are MDHEN and SYDVKM. V lost 3 bases and J 4 bases, leaving 13 bases between the germline ends. The CDR3 coding sequence is TGTGCCAGCAGTTTCGGCGGGATTCGATACGAGCAGTACTTC. Its translation: CASSFGGIRYEQYF.

The V gene is TRBV20-1, the J gene TRBJ2-1, with D hard to call. Germline V gene sequence: CDR1 DFQATT, CDR2 SNEGSKA (reference sequence). Trimming removed 6 bases from V and 8 bases from J, with 14 bases in between. CDR3 length: 12 residues. The CDR3 here is CSAAEQDDEQFF. The CDR3 nucleotides read TGCAGTGCCGCGGAGCAAGACGATGAGCAGTTCTTC.

This clonotype turned up a few times. The J gene is TRBJ1-2, the V gene TRBV28; tentative D call: TRBD1 (6 bases). This CDR3 comprises 17 residues. The V end was cut by 3 bases, the J end by 1 base, with 18 bases between. In germline, CDR1 is MDHEN, CDR2 SYDVKM. The CDR3 DNA sequence: TGTGCCAGCAGTTTGGAGCTTGTTCAGGGGCTTAACTATGGCTACACCTTC. Translation gives CASSLELVQGLNYGYTF.

The chain is built from TRBV6-5 and TRBJ1-4, with D unresolved. Trimming shortened V by 2 bases and J by 8 bases, and 12 bases separated the two germline ends. CDR1 is MNHEY and CDR2 is SVGAGI in the germline V gene. This CDR3 spans 14 amino acids. The CDR3 spells CASSYGDTGEKLFF. For the CDR3, the DNA is TGTGCCAGCAGTTACGGCGATACGGGAGAAAAACTGTTTTTT.

This clonotype turned up a few times. The V call is TRBV20-1, the J call TRBJ1-1; D gene unclear. Trimming pared 7 bases from V and 0 bases from J, leaving 9 bases between. The germline CDR1 and CDR2 sequences are DFQATT and SNEGSKA (reference sequence). CDR3 size: 12 residues. The CDR3 here is CSERRLNTEAFF. CDR3 nucleotides: TGCAGTGAGCGGAGATTGAACACTGAAGCTTTCTTT.

J is TRBJ2-7 and V is TRBV5-1; 8 nucleotides match TRBD1. The CDR3 extends over 16 amino acids. The germline V gene has CDR1 SGHRS and CDR2 YFSETQ. V lost 0 bases to trimming and J lost 2 bases; unmatched junction nucleotides: 7. The CDR3 DNA is TGCGCCAGCAGCTTGGCCGCCGAGACAGGGGCCTACGAGCAGTACTTC. Its protein product is CASSLAAETGAYEQYF. Complete variable domain (other parts from reference TRBV5-1 and TRBJ2-7): KAGVTQTPRYLIKTRGQQVTLSCSPISGHRSVSWYQQTPGQGLQFLFEYFSETQRNKGNFPGRFSGRQFSNSRSEMNVSTLELGDSALYLCASSLAAETGAYEQYFGPGTRLTVT.

This clonotype was counted ten times or more. The chain links TRBV20-1 to TRBJ1-2; D not certain. Trimming removed 1 base at V and 8 bases at J, with 11 bases between. The CDR3 totals 12 residues. Germline CDR1 DFQATT, CDR2 SNEGSKA (reference sequence). The CDR3 DNA is TGCAGTGCTAGAGTACCCGCGGGAGGCTACACCTTC. Translation: CSARVPAGGYTF.

This clonotype was counted between two and nine times. The rearrangement links TRBV20-1 to TRBJ2-7; no clear D gene. The CDR3 is 16 amino acids. The ends were cut back, 6 bases at V and 11 bases at J, with 32 bases in the middle. Per germline, CDR1 DFQATT and CDR2 SNEGSKA (reference sequence). Written as DNA, the CDR3 is TGCAGTGCCCGACCTAAAATTCCCTTCTGGCAGCTTGGGGAGTACTTC. Translated: CSARPKIPFWQLGEYF.

The sample holds a few counts of this clonotype. The chain has TRBV5-1 and TRBJ2-5; D is possibly TRBD2 (6 bases). This CDR3 has 13 residues. The ends were cut back, 4 bases at V and 0 bases at J, with 7 bases in the middle. In germline, CDR1 is SGHRS, CDR2 YFSETQ. The CDR3 bases are TGCGCCAGCAGCGCTAGCGACCAAGAGACCCAGTACTTC. It translates to CASSASDQETQYF. Full variable domain (missing parts from reference TRBV5-1 and TRBJ2-5): KAGVTQTPRYLIKTRGQQVTLSCSPISGHRSVSWYQQTPGQGLQFLFEYFSETQRNKGNFPGRFSGRQFSNSRSEMNVSTLELGDSALYLCASSASDQETQYFGPGTRLLVL.

This clonotype was recorded at least ten times. The J gene is TRBJ1-1, the V gene TRBV20-1; D call uncertain. CDR3 length equals 12 residues. The germline CDR1 and CDR2 sequences are DFQATT and SNEGSKA (reference sequence). V lost 3 bases, J lost 3 bases, and 8 bases lay in between. The CDR3 bases are TGCAGTGCTAGTGCCGACTACACTGAAGCTTTCTTT. Protein sequence: CSASADYTEAFF.

This clonotype has just a few counts. The chain links TRBV6-1 to TRBJ1-2; TRBD1 might be the D (5 bases). The CDR3 contains 13 residues. Germline V gene sequence: CDR1 MNHNS, CDR2 SASEGT. Trimming left V 6 bases short and J 8 bases short, with 16 bases between. The DNA of the CDR3 is TGTGCCAGCAGGGGACCAGGGACGAGGGGCTACACCTTC. It codes for CASRGPGTRGYTF.

This clonotype came up many times. The rearrangement links TRBV6-5 to TRBJ2-6; D is perhaps TRBD2 (5 bases). The germline V and J ends were trimmed by 0 bases and 3 bases, with 12 bases remaining between them. CDR3 size: 17 residues. The germline V gene encodes CDR1 MNHEY and CDR2 SVGAGI. For the CDR3, the DNA is TGTGCCAGCAGTTACTCGAGTCCTGGGAGTGGGGCCAACGTCCTGACTTTC. This codes for CASSYSSPGSGANVLTF.

The sample holds a few counts of this clonotype. This chain connects TRBV4-1 to TRBJ2-1, with D uncertain. With 1 base removed from V and 4 bases from J, the gap between germline ends came to 11 bases. CDR1 is MGHRA, CDR2 YSYEKL, per germline. The CDR3 totals 15 residues. This CDR3 is CASSQALGWYNEQFF. The CDR3 DNA reads TGCGCCAGCAGCCAAGCTCTGGGTTGGTACAATGAGCAGTTCTTC.

V is TRBV12-3 or TRBV12-4 and J is TRBJ2-7; a possible D gene is TRBD1 (6 bases). Trimming removed 4 bases at V and 3 bases at J, with 13 bases between. The CDR3 runs 14 residues. The CDR3 sequence: CASSSWDTVYEQYF. Here the CDR3 DNA reads TGTGCCAGCAGTTCCTGGGACACTGTCTACGAGCAGTACTTC.

This chain uses TRBV4-3 with TRBJ2-2; TRBD1 agrees at 9 bases. The V segment lost 0 bases and the J segment 2 bases; nucleotides outside the gene matches: 4. The CDR3 contains 17 residues. Germline V gene data show CDR1 as LGHNA and CDR2 as YSLEER. As DNA, the CDR3 is TGCGCCAGCAGCCAAGAAGCGGGACAGGGTAACACCGGGGAGCTGTTTTTT. Translating it yields CASSQEAGQGNTGELFF.

The J gene is TRBJ2-2, the V gene TRBV30; TRBD2 matches 8 bases. Germline CDR1 reads GTSNPN; CDR2 reads SVGIG (reference sequence). The CDR3 is made up of 14 amino acids. With 7 bases clipped from V and 0 bases from J, the junction kept 4 bases outside the gene matches. As DNA, the CDR3 is TGTGCCTCGGGGGGGGAGGCGAACACCGGGGAGCTGTTTTTT. Protein product: CASGGEANTGELFF. The full variable domain, in which reference TRBV30 and TRBJ2-2 provide the parts outside the CDR3, is SQTIHQWPATLVQPVGSPLSLECTVEGTSNPNLYWYRQAAGRGLQLLFYSVGIGQISSEVPQNLSASRPQDRQFILSSKKLLLSDSGFYLCASGGEANTGELFFGEGSRLTVL.

This chain uses TRBV7-9 with TRBJ2-7, with D possibly being TRBD1 (6 bases). This CDR3 has 14 amino acids. Deletions cut 2 bases from V and 3 bases from J, with 11 bases between. CDR1 and CDR2 (germline): SEHNR, FQNEAQ (reference sequence). The DNA of the CDR3 is TGTGCCAGCAGCTTATGGGACACGAACTACGAGCAGTACTTC. This codes for CASSLWDTNYEQYF.

Regarding this clonotype: This sequence may be a read error, since a much larger clone differs from it by one base. V is TRBV3-1 and J is TRBJ2-7; D is perhaps TRBD2 (5 bases). The CDR3 length is 14 residues. In germline, CDR1 is LGHDT, CDR2 YNNKEL (reference sequence). CDR3 sequence (DNA): TGTGCCAGCAGCCAACTAGGGAGCTCCAACGAGCAGTACTTC. Translation gives CASSQLGSSNEQYF.

This clonotype turned up a few times. V gene TRBV7-2 combines with J gene TRBJ2-7, with 7 bases identical to TRBD1. After removal of 3 bases from V and 9 bases from J, the junction contained 11 bases not matched to a gene. CDR3 length: 14 amino acids. Germline V gene lookup returns CDR1 SGHTA and CDR2 FQGNSA. CDR3 amino acids: CASSFLTKGAWQYF. CDR3 in DNA: TGTGCCAGCAGCTTCTTGACGAAGGGGGCTTGGCAGTACTTC.

The chain is built from TRBV10-3 and TRBJ1-2; D is ambiguous. The CDR3 runs 12 residues. Germline loops: CDR1 ENHRY, CDR2 SYGVKD. With 4 bases removed from V and 6 bases from J, the gap between germline ends came to 9 bases. CDR3 region: CAISGGPHGYTF. In DNA form, the CDR3 reads TGTGCCATCAGTGGCGGACCTCATGGCTACACCTTC.

This chain links TRBV20-1 with TRBJ2-5, with D possibly being TRBD1 (5 bases). The CDR3 loop spans 14 amino acids. In germline, CDR1 is DFQATT, CDR2 SNEGSKA (reference sequence). V lost 0 bases, J lost 7 bases, and 15 bases lay in between. The CDR3 sequence is CSARDQGSPRTQYF. CDR3 coding DNA: TGCAGTGCTAGAGATCAGGGCAGCCCCAGGACCCAGTACTTC.

This clonotype has just a few counts. The genes are TRBV20-1 and TRBJ1-2, with 8 bases lining up with TRBD1. J gave up 0 bases and V 5 bases, and 11 bases lay outside the gene matches. Germline-derived CDR1 and CDR2 are DFQATT and SNEGSKA (reference sequence). The CDR3 is 16 amino acids. The chain's CDR3 is CSADTRQDRANYGYTF. CDR3 DNA: TGCAGTGCTGACACGAGGCAGGACAGGGCTAACTATGGCTACACCTTC.

This clonotype was recorded at least ten times. V is TRBV29-1 and J is TRBJ2-7; no definite D call. This CDR3 is 11 amino acids long. The germline gives CDR1 SQVTM, CDR2 ANQGSEA. The V end lost 7 bases, the J end lost 5 bases, and 12 bases lay between the germline ends. The CDR3 is CSAGRFDEQYF. In DNA form, the CDR3 reads TGCAGCGCCGGTCGGTTCGACGAGCAGTACTTC.

This clonotype has a handful of counts. This sequence joins TRBV7-2 and TRBJ2-4; the match to TRBD1 covers 8 bases. The CDR3 has 13 amino acids. The J segment lost 7 bases and the V segment lost 5 bases, leaving 4 bases of the junction unmatched. The V gene's germline CDR1 is SGHTA and CDR2 FQGNSA. The CDR3 reads CASSLRTGNIQYF. CDR3 DNA sequence: TGTGCCAGCAGCCTGAGGACAGGGAACATTCAGTACTTC.